This T cell receptor beta chain was profiled in a study of CD8 T cells in Susac syndrome. RNA, at roughly 0.5 to 1 ug, was reverse transcribed with random hexamers. The immunoSEQ assay covered 54 Vbeta and 13 Jbeta segments for CDR3. One entry per CDR3 protein results from TCRdb running MiXCR on the immunoSEQ multiplex PCR reads. The sample records some 220,000 distinct CDR3 sequences, about 95% being singletons. Sequencing of TCR beta was performed on blood CD8+ T cells and on blood CD4+ T cells. Stable or active relapsing-remitting multiple sclerosis, untreated and meeting revised McDonald criteria, defined the controls. CD8+ and CD4+ T cells were negatively isolated; TEMRA cells were FACS-enriched. The CDR3 has 16 residues. CDR1 MNHEY and CDR2 SVGAGI come from the germline V gene. V shed 2 bases, J shed 5 bases, and the junction held 8 bases outside the gene matches.

The chain has TRBV6-5 and TRBJ2-7; 11 nucleotides agree with TRBD2. What was sequenced was CD4+ T cells from PBMCs. The receptor was derived from a human donor with multiple sclerosis. This CDR3 reads CASSYRLAGRLDEQYF. The DNA of the CDR3 is TGTGCCAGCAGTTACAGACTAGCGGGACGTCTGGACGAGCAGTACTTC.